The T cell receptor beta chain described here comes from a study of shared clonotypes between healthy human individuals (dated by TCRdb to 2020 to 2021). Regarding the study in general: The cohort comprised a couple of women and three men aged 18 to 49 years. For each donor, CD4 naive and CD4 memory were each run on three plates, CD8 naive on two plates, and CD8 memory on one plate. Blood TCR repertoires of about five healthy adults were deeply sequenced to estimate repertoire size and the extent of clonotype sharing between individuals. To increase sequencing depth and limit assay-specific biases, TCR repertoire library preparation and sequencing were carried out by different laboratories using diverse techniques. Between about 0.9 and 10 billion PBMCs per donor were obtained by leukapheresis.

CDR1 and CDR2, per the germline V gene, are SGHRS and YFSETQ. The CDR3 runs 15 amino acids, cysteine and phenylalanine included. CDR3 DNA only is kept here, 45 bases in frame from base 1. V drops 1 base and J drops 5 bases, leaving 15 bases in between. The donors were healthy, HIV-negative adults who had no recently reported acute infections or vaccinations. All donors were Caucasian adults living in Nashville, Tennessee, USA. CD4+ T cells were enriched by magnetic negative selection, after which naive cells were positively selected on CD45RA and the negative fraction was taken as the memory subset. After blood collection by leukapheresis, PBMCs were isolated using Ficoll-Histopaque density gradient centrifugation and then cryopreserved in the vapor phase of liquid nitrogen. Analytical flow cytometry was used to check the purity and quantity of every magnetically sorted T cell population. Genomic DNA was isolated from every sorted fraction and measured by UV absorbance on a Nanodrop 2000c.

To note about this clone: The clone's antigen remains unknown. Base-call qualities are not available, and no considerably larger clone is one nucleotide away.

Paper-wide results and their limitations: The genetic and exposure-history diversity represented was limited by the small number of donors. Compared with non-shared clonotypes, the clonotypes found in all four sorted-subset donors had higher generation probabilities. Incomplete sequencing was indicated by rarefaction of sorted-subset datasets, despite the large sequencing depth. Sampling was restricted to blood, and TCR repertoires in tissue are likely to differ from TCR repertoires in blood. Pairwise subsampling led to the expectation that sequencing depth would affect the degree of clonotype sharing among donors. When four donors were compared, the shared fraction of clonotypes was 5% to 6.5% for naive CD4, over 3% for naive CD8, 2% to 2.5% for memory CD4, and 0.4% for memory CD8. Naive subsets generally had larger estimated clonotype richness than memory subsets.

Using the deep immunoSEQ assay, multiplex PCR amplified TCR CDR3 regions from genomic DNA. Genomic DNA extracted from each cell subset was distributed evenly over all wells of several immunoSEQ 96-well plates, and each plate served as one replicate. For sorted subsets, approximately 190 ng genomic DNA, equal to 30,000 or so T cell genomes, was loaded into each replicate PCR. Purified libraries were measured with a Qubit 3.0 fluorometer, size-checked on a Bioanalyzer 2100, and measured again with the KAPA Library Quantification kit. Every immunoSEQ 96-well plate was sequenced on a separate single-read 150-cycle Illumina NextSeq 550 flow cell. The study's own analysis went as follows. Because only junctional sequences without quality scores were contained in the immunoSEQ output, filtering matching that applied to full-length reads could not be performed. Sequences were annotated with PyIR, a Python wrapper for IgBLAST v1.9, and V/J genes and CDR3 were assigned using IMGT germline references. Any read was removed if the V/J assignment was weak (E-value above 1e-6), the CDR3 was missing, or the read contained stop codons, out-of-frame junctions, or ambiguous translated residues. V3J clonotypes were defined by identical inferred V gene, J gene, and CDR3 amino acid sequence. To compute the percentage overlap between repertoires, the number of shared unique clonotypes was divided by the size of the smaller repertoire. Richness of each repertoire was evaluated using RTK rarefaction, the Chao1 estimator, and Recon v2.1 estimates of unobserved clonotypes. Generation probabilities were computed with OLGA for all TCRbeta clonotypes obtained by the gDNA method from several donors. TCRdb re-hosts the immuneACCESS table, in-frame sequences only. Its copies lack some clones; in the studies checked, an unresolved V gene accounts for under half of them, and the cause for the rest is not known. Clone size and V and J calls were adopted from that table, with D and trimming inferred from the DNA. Across this sample there are roughly 2.5 million clones, with just over 90% seen only once. 0.11% to 0.15% of the sample is in the top ten clones.

This TCR came from a man younger than 35 in good health. The chain is assembled from TRBV5-1 and TRBJ2-5, with TRBD1 perhaps the D gene, on 6 matching bases. The specimen sequenced was naive CD4+ T cells sorted from blood. Sample cell subset or site, as interpreted from the label and publication: CD45RA+ positively selected. CDR3 reads: CASSLTDSRRETQYF. DNA sequence: TGCGCCAGCAGCTTGACGGACAGTCGTAGGGAGACCCAGTACTTC.